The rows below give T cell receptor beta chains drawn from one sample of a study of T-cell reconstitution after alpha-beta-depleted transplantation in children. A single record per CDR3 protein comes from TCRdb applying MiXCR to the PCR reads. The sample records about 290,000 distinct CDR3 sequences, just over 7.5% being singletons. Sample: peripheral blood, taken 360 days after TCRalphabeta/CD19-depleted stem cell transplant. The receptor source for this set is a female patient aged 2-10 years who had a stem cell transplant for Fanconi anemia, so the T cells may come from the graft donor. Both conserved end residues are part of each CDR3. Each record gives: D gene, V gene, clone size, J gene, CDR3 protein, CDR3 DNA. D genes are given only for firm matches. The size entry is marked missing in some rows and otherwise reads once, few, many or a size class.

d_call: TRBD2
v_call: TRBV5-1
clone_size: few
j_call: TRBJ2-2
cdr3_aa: CASSLTSGRANTGELFF
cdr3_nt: TGCGCCAGCAGCTTGACTAGCGGGAGGGCGAACACCGGGGAGCTGTTTTTT

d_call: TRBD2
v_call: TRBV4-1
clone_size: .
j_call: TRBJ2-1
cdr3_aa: CASSLSGGLNNEQFF
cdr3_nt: TGCGCCAGCAGCCTTAGCGGGGGGTTAAACAATGAGCAGTTCTTC

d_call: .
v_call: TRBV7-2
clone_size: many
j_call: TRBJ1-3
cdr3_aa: CASSLMWVSTIYF
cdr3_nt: TGTGCCAGCAGCTTAATGTGGGTTAGCACCATATATTTT

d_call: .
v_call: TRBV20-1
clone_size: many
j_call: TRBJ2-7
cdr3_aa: CSAPIPQDGYEQYF
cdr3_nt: TGCAGTGCTCCGATCCCCCAGGACGGGTACGAGCAGTACTTC

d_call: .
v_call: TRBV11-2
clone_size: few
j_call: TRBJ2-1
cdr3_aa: CASSFRGDEQFF
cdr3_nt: TGTGCCAGCAGCTTCCGCGGGGATGAGCAGTTCTTC

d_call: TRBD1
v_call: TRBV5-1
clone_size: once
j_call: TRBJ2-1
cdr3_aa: CASRPGTGGDEQFF
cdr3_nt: TGCGCCAGCAGACCCGGGACAGGGGGCGATGAGCAGTTCTTC

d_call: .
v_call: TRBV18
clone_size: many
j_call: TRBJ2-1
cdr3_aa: CASSPTGTVYNEQFF
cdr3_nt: TGTGCCAGCTCTCCTACTGGGACGGTATACAATGAGCAGTTCTTC

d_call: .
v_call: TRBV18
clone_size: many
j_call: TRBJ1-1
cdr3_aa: CASSPPDNMNTEAFF
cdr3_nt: TGTGCCAGCTCACCACCGGACAACATGAACACTGAAGCTTTCTTT

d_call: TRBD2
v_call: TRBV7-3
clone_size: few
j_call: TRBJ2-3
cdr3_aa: CASSLSSGGAKVPDTQYF
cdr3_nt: TGTGCCAGCAGCTTATCCAGCGGGGGGGCCAAAGTCCCAGATACGCAGTATTTT

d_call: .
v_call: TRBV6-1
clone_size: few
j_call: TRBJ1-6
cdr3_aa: CASSEGAGTPGSPLHF
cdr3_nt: TGTGCCAGCAGTGAAGGGGCAGGTACCCCAGGTTCACCCCTCCACTTT

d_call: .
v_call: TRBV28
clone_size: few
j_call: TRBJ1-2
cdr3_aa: CASSMDIIYGYTF
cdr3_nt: TGTGCCAGCAGTATGGACATTATCTATGGCTACACCTTC

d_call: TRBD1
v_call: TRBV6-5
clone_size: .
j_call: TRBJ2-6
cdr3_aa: CASSSDRGMAGANVLTF
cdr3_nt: TGTGCCAGCAGTTCAGACAGGGGAATGGCTGGGGCCAACGTCCTGACTTTC

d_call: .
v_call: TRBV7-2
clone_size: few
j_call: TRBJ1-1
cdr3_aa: CASSLAGEEGLVFGTEAFF
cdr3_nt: TGTGCCAGCAGCTTAGCGGGTGAGGAGGGTTTAGTTTTCGGGACTGAAGCTTTCTTT

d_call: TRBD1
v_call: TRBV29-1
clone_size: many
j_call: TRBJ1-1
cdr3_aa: CSARDRVTEAFF
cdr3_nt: TGCAGCGCTCGGGACAGGGTCACTGAAGCTTTCTTT

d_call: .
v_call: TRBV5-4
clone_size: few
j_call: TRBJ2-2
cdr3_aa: CASSLRRGETGELFF
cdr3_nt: TGTGCCAGCAGCTTGAGGAGGGGAGAAACCGGGGAGCTGTTTTTT

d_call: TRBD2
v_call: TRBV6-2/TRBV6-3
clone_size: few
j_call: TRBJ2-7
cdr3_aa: CASSYAGGTDYEQYF
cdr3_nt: TGTGCCAGCAGTTACGCGGGGGGGACTGACTACGAGCAGTACTTC

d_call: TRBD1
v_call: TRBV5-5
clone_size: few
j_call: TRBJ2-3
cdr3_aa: CASSRGTGHPDTQYF
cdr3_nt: TGTGCCAGCAGCCGGGGGACAGGGCATCCAGATACGCAGTATTTT

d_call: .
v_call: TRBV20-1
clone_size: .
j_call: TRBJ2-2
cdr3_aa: CSARDHRGEAANTGELFF
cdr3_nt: TGCAGTGCTAGAGACCACAGAGGGGAGGCGGCGAACACCGGGGAGCTGTTTTTT

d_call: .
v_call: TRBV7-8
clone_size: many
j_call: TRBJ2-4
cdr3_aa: CASSLVSAGYIQYF
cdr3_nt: TGTGCCAGCAGCTTAGTTTCTGCCGGGTACATTCAGTACTTC

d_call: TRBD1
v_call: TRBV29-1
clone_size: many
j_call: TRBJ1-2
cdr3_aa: CSVERGGVGYTF
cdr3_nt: TGCAGCGTTGAAAGAGGGGGCGTCGGCTACACCTTC

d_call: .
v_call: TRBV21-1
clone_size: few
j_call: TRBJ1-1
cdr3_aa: CASSKGRTENTEAFF
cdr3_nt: TGTGCCAGCAGCAAAGGCAGGACAGAGAACACTGAAGCTTTCTTT

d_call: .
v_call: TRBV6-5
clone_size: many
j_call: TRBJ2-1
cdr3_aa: CASSYSYRDEQFF
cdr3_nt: TGTGCCAGCAGTTACTCGTATCGCGATGAGCAGTTCTTC

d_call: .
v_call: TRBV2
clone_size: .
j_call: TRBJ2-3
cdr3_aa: CASRDQGDTQYF
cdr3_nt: TGTGCCAGCAGAGACCAGGGAGATACGCAGTATTTT

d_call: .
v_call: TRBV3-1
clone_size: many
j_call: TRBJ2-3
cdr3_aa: CASSPTNVPDTQYF
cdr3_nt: TGTGCCAGCAGCCCGACAAATGTGCCAGATACGCAGTATTTT

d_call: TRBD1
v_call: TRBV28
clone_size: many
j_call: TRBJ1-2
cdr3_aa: CASQTGGAGDYGYTF
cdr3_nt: TGTGCCAGTCAGACAGGGGGCGCGGGTGACTATGGCTACACCTTC

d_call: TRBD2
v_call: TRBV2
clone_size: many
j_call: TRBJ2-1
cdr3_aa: CASLSSGRYNEQFF
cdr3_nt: TGTGCCAGCCTCTCTAGCGGAAGATACAATGAGCAGTTCTTC

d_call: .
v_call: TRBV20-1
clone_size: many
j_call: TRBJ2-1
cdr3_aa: CSARGGGENEQFF
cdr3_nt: TGCAGTGCTAGAGGGGGCGGGGAAAATGAGCAGTTCTTC

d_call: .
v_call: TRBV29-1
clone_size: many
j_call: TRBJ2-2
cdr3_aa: CSVEGRRVGELFF
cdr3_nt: TGCAGCGTTGAAGGCAGGAGAGTTGGGGAGCTGTTTTTT

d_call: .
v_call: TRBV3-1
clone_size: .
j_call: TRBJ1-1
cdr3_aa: CASSQGPGSEAFF
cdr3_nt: TGTGCCAGCAGCCAAGGGCCGGGGTCTGAAGCTTTCTTT

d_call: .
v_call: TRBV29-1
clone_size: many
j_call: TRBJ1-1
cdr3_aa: CSVVQMNTEAFF
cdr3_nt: TGCAGCGTTGTACAGATGAACACTGAAGCTTTCTTT

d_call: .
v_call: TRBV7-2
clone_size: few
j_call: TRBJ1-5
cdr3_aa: CASSLVGGDPLNQPQHF
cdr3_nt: TGTGCCAGCAGCTTGGTAGGGGGGGACCCTTTAAATCAGCCCCAGCATTTT